This passage covers 26 T cell receptor beta chains from one sample sequenced in a study of patients and donors after allogeneic stem cell transplantation. TCRdb processed the RT-PCR reads anew with MiXCR; each CDR3 protein has one entry. This repertoire shows about 74,000 distinct CDR3 sequences, around a quarter found once; its top ten account for about 26%. The sample taken for sequencing was blood, either unsorted or a sorted T cell fraction (not recorded which). These TCRs come from a human donor who was either an allogeneic HSCT recipient or a stem cell or donor lymphocyte infusion donor (not recorded which). It is not recorded whose cells these are; they may come from a transplant donor.

This chain uses TRBV7-3 with TRBJ1-1; no clear D. Trimming shortened V by 0 bases and J by 0 bases, and 2 bases separated the two germline ends. This CDR3 is built from 13 residues. The germline V gene has CDR1 SGHTA and CDR2 FQGTGA. Written as DNA, the CDR3 is TGTGCCAGCAGCTTAACCCTGAACACTGAAGCTTTCTTT. This gives the protein CASSLTLNTEAFF.

The rearrangement uses TRBV12-3 or TRBV12-4 and TRBJ2-3; D is unresolved. Trimming removed 6 bases at V and 4 bases at J, with 8 bases between. The CDR3 runs 12 residues. The CDR3 DNA is TGTGCCAGCAGCCTCCAGGCAGATACGCAGTATTTT. Its translation is CASSLQADTQYF.

The rearrangement uses TRBV20-1 and TRBJ1-5, with no clear D. V lost 0 bases and J lost 9, with 15 bases in between. CDR1 and CDR2 (germline): DFQATT, SNEGSKA (reference sequence). The CDR3 totals 14 residues. CDR3: CSARDLRAGWPQHF. Written as DNA, the CDR3 is TGCAGTGCTAGAGACCTTAGGGCCGGATGGCCCCAGCATTTT.

The chain recombines TRBV2 with TRBJ1-2; no definite D call. This CDR3 spans 13 amino acids. The V gene lost 3 bases and the J gene lost 3 bases, with 8 bases spanning the gap. Germline CDR1 SNHLY, CDR2 FYNNEI. The CDR3 bases are TGTGCCAGCAGTGATGGCGGGCACTATGGCTACACCTTC. Encoded protein: CASSDGGHYGYTF.

This clonotype was recorded a few times. The genes are TRBV6-1 and TRBJ1-5; 9 positions match TRBD1. The ends lost 6 bases at V and 6 bases at J; junction bases unmatched: 9. Germline loops: CDR1 MNHNS, CDR2 SASEGT. The CDR3 covers 15 residues. CDR3 coding DNA: TGTGCCAGCAGGGCGATTGACAGGGGGGGTCAGCCCCAGCATTTT. This translates into CASRAIDRGGQPQHF.

Only a few counts were recorded for this clonotype. The genes are TRBV27 and TRBJ1-1; no definite D call. The CDR3 spans 14 residues. The V end was cut by 2 bases, the J end by 1 base, with 8 bases between. Germline CDR1 MNHEY, CDR2 SMNVEV (reference sequence). CDR3 in amino acids: CASSLARGNTEAFF. DNA of the CDR3: TGTGCCAGCAGTTTAGCACGGGGGAACACTGAAGCTTTCTTT.

This sequence joins TRBV5-5 and TRBJ2-1; TRBD1 matches 8 bases. Unmatched junction bases numbered 14, after V lost 4 bases and J lost 2 bases. The CDR3 extends over 18 amino acids. Germline CDR1 reads SGHKS; CDR2 reads YYEKEE (reference sequence). This chain's CDR3 is CASSTTGGEVTPYNEQFF. DNA of the CDR3: TGTGCCAGCAGCACTACAGGGGGAGAAGTTACCCCCTACAATGAGCAGTTCTTC. Filled out from reference TRBV5-5 and TRBJ2-1, the complete variable domain reads DAGVTQSPTHLIKTRGQQVTLRCSPISGHKSVSWYQQVLGQGPQFIFQYYEKEERGRGNFPDRFSARQFPNYSSELNVNALLLGDSALYLCASSTTGGEVTPYNEQFFGPGTRLTVL.

This clonotype turned up a few times. V and J are TRBV7-9 and TRBJ1-1, with no clear D. V lost 2 bases and J lost 6, with 7 bases in between. Per the germline V gene, CDR1 is SEHNR and CDR2 is FQNEAQ (reference sequence). This CDR3 is 12 amino acids long. DNA of the CDR3: TGTGCCAGCAGCTTAAATTTGGCTGAAGCTTTCTTT. This sequence encodes CASSLNLAEAFF.

The table lists this clonotype with a few counts. V gene TRBV12-3 or TRBV12-4 combines with J gene TRBJ2-7; either TRBD1 or TRBD2 may fit D (5 bases each). The V gene lost 6 bases and the J gene lost 4 bases, with 13 bases spanning the gap. The length of the CDR3 is 13 residues. CDR3 region: CASSPGWGYEQYF. The DNA for the CDR3 is TGTGCCAGCAGCCCCGGTTGGGGGTACGAGCAGTACTTC.

This clonotype occurred a few times. The chain links TRBV4-2 to TRBJ1-5; D might be TRBD1 (5 bases). CDR3 size: 14 residues. Between the trimmed V and J ends, which lost 0 bases and 7 bases, there was a span of 10 bases. Looked up from germline, CDR1 is LGHNA and CDR2 is YNFKEQ. The CDR3 region is CASSQERTGQPQHF. The CDR3 DNA follows: TGTGCCAGCAGCCAAGAAAGAACAGGACAGCCCCAGCATTTT.

The sample holds a few counts of this clonotype. The rearrangement joins TRBV5-1 to TRBJ2-3; D might be TRBD2 (5 bases). The length of the CDR3 is 15 residues. V was pared by 4 bases and J by 6 bases, with 18 bases between. Germline CDR1 is SGHRS and CDR2 is YFSETQ. For the CDR3, the DNA is TGCGCCAGCAGCGCGGACTTCCCCCAAGGTGATACGCAGTATTTT. Its protein product is CASSADFPQGDTQYF.

The rearrangement joins TRBV9 to TRBJ1-2; D call uncertain. Germline CDR1 reads SGDLS; CDR2 reads YYNGEE. The length of the CDR3 is 13 residues. Trimming took off 0 bases at V and 0 bases at J, with 3 bases between the two ends. The CDR3 here is CASSVEANYGYTF. CDR3 coding DNA: TGTGCCAGCAGCGTAGAGGCTAACTATGGCTACACCTTC.

The sample holds a few counts of this clonotype. The chain is built from TRBV6-5 and TRBJ1-2; 7 bases are shared with TRBD1. V was pared by 1 base and J by 0 bases, with 20 bases of the junction left unmatched. The CDR3 runs to 21 residues. Germline V gives CDR1 MNHEY, CDR2 SVGAGI. The CDR3 DNA reads TGTGCCAGCAGTTACTTTCACCACTATACGGACGGGACAGTTCCTAACTATGGCTACACCTTC. This translates into CASSYFHHYTDGTVPNYGYTF.

This clonotype was recorded a few times. The rearrangement links TRBV4-3 to TRBJ2-2; D is ambiguous. Germline V CDR1 and CDR2: LGHNA, YSLEER. The CDR3 is made up of 15 amino acids. Trimming removed 1 base at V and 1 base at J, with 7 bases between. The CDR3 bases are TGCGCCAGCAGCCAAGGGCTTTTGAACACCGGGGAGCTGTTTTTT. Translated: CASSQGLLNTGELFF.

This clonotype has only a few counts. The rearrangement uses TRBV9 and TRBJ2-1; 8 positions match TRBD2. Looked up from germline, CDR1 is SGDLS and CDR2 is YYNGEE. With 2 bases clipped from V and 5 bases from J, the junction kept 3 bases outside the gene matches. This CDR3 contains 14 residues. The CDR3 sequence: CASSVDGGDNEQFF. Here the CDR3 DNA reads TGTGCCAGCAGCGTGGACGGGGGGGACAATGAGCAGTTCTTC.

The rearrangement links TRBV20-1 to TRBJ2-1; 10 bases align to TRBD2. In germline, CDR1 is DFQATT, CDR2 SNEGSKA (reference sequence). After removal of 7 bases from V and 5 bases from J, the junction contained 5 bases not matched to a gene. This CDR3 spans 13 amino acids. The CDR3 DNA reads as TGCAGTGTCCGGACTAGCGGACACAATGAGCAGTTCTTC. Translation gives CSVRTSGHNEQFF.

V is TRBV6-5 and J is TRBJ2-7; perhaps TRBD1 as D (5 bases). Germline CDR1 and CDR2: MNHEY and SVGAGI. Trimming stripped 5 bases from V and 0 bases from J, with 14 bases between. The CDR3 is made up of 15 amino acids. CDR3 sequence: CASSPTRGHSYEQYF. CDR3 nucleotide sequence: TGTGCCAGCAGTCCGACACGAGGACACTCCTACGAGCAGTACTTC.

V and J are TRBV11-1 and TRBJ2-7, with D unclear. The CDR3 spans 13 residues. The germline V and J ends were trimmed by 5 bases and 2 bases, with 10 bases remaining between them. In germline, CDR1 is SGHAT, CDR2 FQDESV (reference sequence). The CDR3 DNA follows: TGTGCCAGCAGCCACGGGCTTACCTACGAGCAGTACTTC. Its protein product is CASSHGLTYEQYF.

This clonotype was picked up one time. This chain connects TRBV10-3 to TRBJ2-1, with 8 positions matching TRBD2. Unmatched junction bases numbered 11, after V lost 0 bases and J lost 7 bases. CDR1 ENHRY and CDR2 SYGVKD come from the germline V gene. CDR3 size: 17 residues. The CDR3 DNA sequence: TGTGCCATCAGTGAGTCTCCCCAGGGACTAGGATGGAATGAGCAGTTCTTC. Its protein is CAISESPQGLGWNEQFF.

The chain couples TRBV27 to TRBJ2-3; weak D call: TRBD2 (5 bases). In germline, CDR1 is MNHEY, CDR2 SMNVEV (reference sequence). The CDR3 totals 19 residues. V was shortened by 4 bases and J by 2 bases, with 25 bases between the two germline ends. This CDR3 is CASSWRYFKRQDSTDTQYF. CDR3 nucleotides: TGTGCCAGCAGTTGGAGGTACTTCAAGCGGCAGGACTCCACAGATACGCAGTATTTT.

CDR3 protein: CASSRETGGVNEKLFF. In DNA form, the CDR3 reads TGTGCCAGCAGTAGAGAAACAGGGGGGGTTAATGAAAAACTGTTTTTT. The genes are TRBV6-1 and TRBJ1-4, with 8 bases identical to TRBD1. The CDR3 covers 16 residues. CDR1 MNHNS and CDR2 SASEGT come from the germline V gene. The junction had 9 bases not matched to a gene; V was cut back by 5 bases and J by 4 bases.

This clonotype has more than one count but fewer than ten. The chain uses TRBV20-1 and TRBJ2-7; 8 nucleotides agree with TRBD2. Germline V gene data show CDR1 as DFQATT and CDR2 as SNEGSKA (reference sequence). The CDR3 runs to 14 residues. The V gene end was trimmed by 6 bases and the J gene end by 0 bases; junction bases not matched to a gene: 7. CDR3: CSAPLSGVSYEQYF. CDR3 nucleotides: TGCAGTGCCCCCCTTAGCGGGGTCTCCTACGAGCAGTACTTC.

This clonotype was counted only a few times. The V and J genes are TRBV5-1 and TRBJ2-1, with D possibly TRBD2 on 5 matching bases. CDR3 length: 15 residues. Per the germline V gene, CDR1 is SGHRS and CDR2 is YFSETQ. Trimming removed 4 bases from V and 8 bases from J, with 19 bases in between. CDR3 residues: CASSAGLGFKYEQFF. The CDR3 DNA reads TGCGCCAGCAGCGCGGGCCTCGGATTTAAGTATGAGCAGTTCTTC.

The V and J genes are TRBV4-2 and TRBJ2-4; 11 bases agree with TRBD2. The V segment lost 0 bases and the J segment 2 bases; nucleotides outside the gene matches: 3. CDR1 is LGHNA and CDR2 is YNFKEQ in the germline V gene. CDR3 length: 17 residues. The CDR3 reads CASSQETSGSPKNIQYF. CDR3 bases: TGTGCCAGCAGCCAAGAAACTAGCGGGAGTCCCAAAAACATTCAGTACTTC.

This clonotype was seen a few times. V gene TRBV29-1 combines with J gene TRBJ1-1; no firm D call. With 7 bases removed from V and 0 bases from J, the gap between germline ends came to 12 bases. Germline lookup yields CDR1 SQVTM and CDR2 ANQGSEA. CDR3 length equals 13 residues. CDR3 DNA sequence: TGCAGCGCCCGACCAGATATGAACACTGAAGCTTTCTTT. Translating gives CSARPDMNTEAFF.

This clonotype was seen a few times. V usage is TRBV5-5 and J usage is TRBJ2-1, with TRBD2 as a possible D gene (5 bases). The CDR3 runs 15 residues. Germline values: CDR1 SGHKS, CDR2 YYEKEE (reference sequence). The V and J ends lost 1 base and 0 bases respectively, with 8 bases between them. The CDR3 region has the DNA TGTGCCAGCAGCTTGTCCGAGGGCTCCTACAATGAGCAGTTCTTC. Its translation is CASSLSEGSYNEQFF.